The present T cell receptor beta chain was sequenced within a study of blood T cell repertoires in COVID-19. Study in general: PBMCs, B-cell-depleted T cells, or T cells provided the cDNA or gDNA that made up the material.

The CDR3 has 17 residues. Germline assignment: CDR1 MNHEY and CDR2 SMNVEV (reference sequence). V was pared by 6 bases and J by 0 bases, with 15 bases between. Authors' data handling: Amplification from reference gene primers served as the basis for estimated nucleated cell counts. Measured with immunoSEQ multiplex PCR; TCRdb has only the in-frame clones, and not every one. The V and J calls and the clone size are those of that table, but D and trimming were determined from the DNA. The repertoire holds roughly 500,000 clones, with roughly 87% as singletons. Sequencing was carried out using peripheral blood. The receptor comes from a man aged 18-30 years with COVID-19, enrolled during active disease. The rearrangement joins TRBV27 to TRBJ1-6; no firm D call. Here the CDR3 DNA reads TGTGCCAGCAGCCGCGGCCTCGTAAGCTCCTATAATTCACCCCTCCACTTT. Amino acids: CASSRGLVSSYNSPLHF.